This entry concerns a single T cell receptor (beta chain). All enrollees were roughly 18 to 100 years old and from fewer than 25 US areas. Two negative PCRs, clearance, or symptom resolution were required of recovered Cohort 3 donors. Per the study methods: Nucleated cell number was recorded as an estimate derived from reference gene primer amplification. The assay was immunoSEQ multiplex PCR, and TCRdb's table has in-frame clones only and misses some. The DNA gave D and trimming, while V, J and clone size come from that table. The sample shows around 290,000 clones, roughly 90% of them seen only once. The data were taken from a study of blood T cell repertoires in COVID-19. In the study overall: The United States, Italy and Spain provided the acute and convalescent COVID-19 samples.

This CDR3 region has 12 residues. Germline CDR1 and CDR2: MNHEY and SVGAGI. V dropped 7 bases and J dropped 9 bases, with 13 bases sitting between them. What was sequenced was PBMCs or T cells enriched from blood (not recorded which). The receptor was derived from a woman younger than 45 who had recovered from COVID-19. The chain has TRBV6-5 and TRBJ1-5, with D perhaps TRBD1 (6 bases). The CDR3 DNA follows: TGTGCCAGCAAAGGGGGACCGGGGCCCCAGCATTTT. This gives the protein CASKGGPGPQHF.